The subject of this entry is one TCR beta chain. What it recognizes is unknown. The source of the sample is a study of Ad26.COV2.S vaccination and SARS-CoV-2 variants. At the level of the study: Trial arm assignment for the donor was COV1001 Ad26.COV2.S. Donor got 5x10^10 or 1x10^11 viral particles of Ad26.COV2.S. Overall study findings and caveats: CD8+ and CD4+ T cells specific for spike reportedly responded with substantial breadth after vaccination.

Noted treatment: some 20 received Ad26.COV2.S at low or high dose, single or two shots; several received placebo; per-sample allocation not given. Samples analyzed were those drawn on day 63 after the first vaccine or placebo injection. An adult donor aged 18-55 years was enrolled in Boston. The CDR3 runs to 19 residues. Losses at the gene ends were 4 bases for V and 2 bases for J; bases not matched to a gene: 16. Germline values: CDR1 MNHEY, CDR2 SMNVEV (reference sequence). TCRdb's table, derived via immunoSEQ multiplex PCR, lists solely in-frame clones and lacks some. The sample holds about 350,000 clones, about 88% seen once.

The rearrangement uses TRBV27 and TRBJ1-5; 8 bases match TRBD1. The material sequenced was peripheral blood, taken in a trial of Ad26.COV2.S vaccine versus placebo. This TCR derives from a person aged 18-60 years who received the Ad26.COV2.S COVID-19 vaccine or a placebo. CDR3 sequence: CASSSRSLRRGQGNQPQHF. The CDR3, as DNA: TGTGCCAGCAGTTCCCGCTCACTCCGTCGGGGACAGGGCAATCAGCCCCAGCATTTT.